This is a list of T cell receptor beta chains from one sample in a study of cytomegalovirus exposure and HLA in healthy donors. The table came from immunoSEQ multiplex PCR; TCRdb's copy has only in-frame clones and leaves some out. The table has 150,000 to 200,000 clones, roughly three quarters seen once; the top ten hold under 3%. The sample taken for sequencing was PBMCs. Receptors originate from a woman between 45 and 65 years old in good health and CMV-seronegative. Each CDR3 is given with its conserved first and last residue. The order of the fields is D gene, clone size, J gene, V gene, CDR3 DNA, CDR3 protein. A D gene is named only where the DNA matches it firmly. Some rows have no size entry. The others give once, few or many, or a class for an expanded clone.

d_gene: TRBD2
abundance: few
j_gene: TRBJ2-1
v_gene: TRBV10-3
CDR3nt: TGTGCCATCAGTGCAGGCGGGAGCTCCTACAATGAGCAGTTCTTC
CDR3aa: CAISAGGSSYNEQFF

d_gene: NA
abundance: NA
j_gene: TRBJ1-1
v_gene: TRBV6-5
CDR3nt: TGTGCCAGCACCTTACGCGGGAACACTGAAGCTTTCTTT
CDR3aa: CASTLRGNTEAFF

d_gene: TRBD1
abundance: NA
j_gene: TRBJ1-3
v_gene: TRBV10-3
CDR3nt: TGTGCCATCAGGGGACAGGGGCCCCAGCCTGGAAACACCATATATTTT
CDR3aa: CAIRGQGPQPGNTIYF

d_gene: TRBD2
abundance: NA
j_gene: TRBJ2-3
v_gene: TRBV10-2
CDR3nt: TGCGCCAGCAGTGAGGTAGCGGGACACACAGATACGCAGTATTTT
CDR3aa: CASSEVAGHTDTQYF

d_gene: NA
abundance: few
j_gene: TRBJ1-3
v_gene: TRBV9
CDR3nt: TGTGCCAGCAGCGTAGTTCACTACTCTGGAAACACCATATATTTT
CDR3aa: CASSVVHYSGNTIYF

d_gene: NA
abundance: NA
j_gene: TRBJ2-7
v_gene: TRBV7-2
CDR3nt: TGTGCCAGCAGGTCCGGGACATATATATACGAGCAGTACTTC
CDR3aa: CASRSGTYIYEQYF

d_gene: TRBD1
abundance: NA
j_gene: TRBJ1-1
v_gene: TRBV19
CDR3nt: TGTGCCAGTAGTAACCACCAGGGGGTAGGCACTGAAGCTTTCTTT
CDR3aa: CASSNHQGVGTEAFF

d_gene: TRBD1
abundance: few
j_gene: TRBJ2-2
v_gene: TRBV5-1
CDR3nt: TGCGCCAGCAGCCCGGGACAGTCGAACACCGGGGAGCTGTTTTTT
CDR3aa: CASSPGQSNTGELFF

d_gene: TRBD1
abundance: NA
j_gene: TRBJ1-5
v_gene: TRBV28
CDR3nt: TGTGCCAGCAGTTCAAACGGACAGGGGGCCTGGCAGCCCCAGCATTTT
CDR3aa: CASSSNGQGAWQPQHF

d_gene: NA
abundance: NA
j_gene: TRBJ1-1
v_gene: TRBV19
CDR3nt: TGTGCCAGTAGTCCTTTCCCTCCGAACACTGAAGCTTTCTTT
CDR3aa: CASSPFPPNTEAFF

d_gene: TRBD1
abundance: NA
j_gene: TRBJ1-6
v_gene: TRBV19
CDR3nt: TGTGCCAGTAGTATTTCCACAGGGGATTCACCCCTCCACTTT
CDR3aa: CASSISTGDSPLHF

d_gene: NA
abundance: once
j_gene: TRBJ2-5
v_gene: TRBV11-2
CDR3nt: TGTGCCAGCAGCCCTAGGGGGTCGGGGGAGACCCAGTACTTC
CDR3aa: CASSPRGSGETQYF

d_gene: NA
abundance: once
j_gene: TRBJ2-7
v_gene: TRBV11-1
CDR3nt: TGTGCCAGCAGCACCTTTGGTAGCGGATACGAGCAGTACTTC
CDR3aa: CASSTFGSGYEQYF

d_gene: TRBD2
abundance: NA
j_gene: TRBJ2-7
v_gene: TRBV30
CDR3nt: TGTGCCTGGAGTACCCCGGGACTAGCGGGGGGGAGGAGCTCCTACGAGCAGTACTTC
CDR3aa: CAWSTPGLAGGRSSYEQYF

d_gene: TRBD1
abundance: once
j_gene: TRBJ2-1
v_gene: TRBV20-1
CDR3nt: TGCAGTGCTGGACAGGGACAGGGACAGTTCTTC
CDR3aa: CSAGQGQGQFF

d_gene: TRBD2
abundance: once
j_gene: TRBJ2-2
v_gene: TRBV7-2
CDR3nt: TGTGCCAGCAGCTTAGTCGGAGGGACTAGCGGAGCCGGGGAGCTGTTTTTT
CDR3aa: CASSLVGGTSGAGELFF

d_gene: NA
abundance: NA
j_gene: TRBJ2-5
v_gene: TRBV7-9
CDR3nt: TGTTCCAGCAGCTTCTACCCCGGTGGTGGAGAGACCCAGTACTTC
CDR3aa: CSSSFYPGGGETQYF

d_gene: NA
abundance: NA
j_gene: TRBJ2-4
v_gene: TRBV10-1
CDR3nt: TGCGCCAGCCTAGCCAAAAACATTCAGTACTTC
CDR3aa: CASLAKNIQYF

d_gene: TRBD2
abundance: NA
j_gene: TRBJ2-7
v_gene: TRBV5-1
CDR3nt: TGCGCCAGCAGCGGGCCGACTAGCGGGGTCGGGGAGCAGTACTTC
CDR3aa: CASSGPTSGVGEQYF

d_gene: TRBD2
abundance: NA
j_gene: TRBJ2-1
v_gene: TRBV28
CDR3nt: TGTGCCAGCAGTTTATTAATTTTGAGAACTAGCGGGAGAGGCGGCGAGCAGTTCTTC
CDR3aa: CASSLLILRTSGRGGEQFF

d_gene: TRBD2
abundance: NA
j_gene: TRBJ2-7
v_gene: TRBV5-8
CDR3nt: TGTGCCAGCCTTCGCTCGGGAGGCCAGACCTACGAGCAGTACTTC
CDR3aa: CASLRSGGQTYEQYF

d_gene: TRBD1
abundance: NA
j_gene: TRBJ2-1
v_gene: TRBV5-4
CDR3nt: TGTGCCAGCAGCTTGGGGACAGGGCCGTACAATGAGCAGTTCTTC
CDR3aa: CASSLGTGPYNEQFF

d_gene: NA
abundance: once
j_gene: TRBJ2-7
v_gene: TRBV7-9
CDR3nt: TGTGCCAGCAGCTTAGGGGCTAGCCCCGACGAGCAGTACTTC
CDR3aa: CASSLGASPDEQYF

d_gene: NA
abundance: NA
j_gene: TRBJ2-1
v_gene: TRBV18
CDR3nt: TGTGCCAGCTCACCCGCGGGACAGACCTACAATGAGCAGTTCTTC
CDR3aa: CASSPAGQTYNEQFF

d_gene: TRBD1
abundance: NA
j_gene: TRBJ2-7
v_gene: TRBV13
CDR3nt: TGTGCCAGCAGCCAGGGACAGGGGGCGGGGGAGCAGTACTTC
CDR3aa: CASSQGQGAGEQYF

d_gene: NA
abundance: NA
j_gene: TRBJ2-7
v_gene: TRBV19
CDR3nt: TGTGCCAGTAGTATAGATCGGGGCTACGAGCAGTACTTC
CDR3aa: CASSIDRGYEQYF

d_gene: TRBD2
abundance: NA
j_gene: TRBJ2-3
v_gene: TRBV7-2
CDR3nt: TGTGCCAGCAGCATCCAAGCGGGAGTCAGAGATACGCAGTATTTT
CDR3aa: CASSIQAGVRDTQYF

d_gene: NA
abundance: NA
j_gene: TRBJ2-3
v_gene: TRBV7-2
CDR3nt: TGTGCCAGCAGCAAACATCGGGACAACACAGATACGCAGTATTTT
CDR3aa: CASSKHRDNTDTQYF

d_gene: TRBD2
abundance: NA
j_gene: TRBJ2-1
v_gene: TRBV10-3
CDR3nt: TGTGCCATCAGTGGCTTTTCTAGCGGGAGGAATGAGCAGTTCTTC
CDR3aa: CAISGFSSGRNEQFF

d_gene: TRBD1
abundance: NA
j_gene: TRBJ2-7
v_gene: TRBV9
CDR3nt: TGTGCCAGCAGCCCCCGCCTCCCGGGCCGGGACAGGGGGGACCACGAGCAGTACTTC
CDR3aa: CASSPRLPGRDRGDHEQYF

d_gene: TRBD1
abundance: NA
j_gene: TRBJ1-2
v_gene: TRBV9
CDR3nt: TGTGCCAGCAGCGTTAGACAGGGGAGCTACACCTTC
CDR3aa: CASSVRQGSYTF

d_gene: TRBD1
abundance: NA
j_gene: TRBJ2-3
v_gene: TRBV7-2
CDR3nt: TGTGCCAGCAGCTCAGACAGGGGCACAGATACGCAGTATTTT
CDR3aa: CASSSDRGTDTQYF

d_gene: NA
abundance: NA
j_gene: TRBJ2-3
v_gene: TRBV27
CDR3nt: TGTGCCAGCAGTTTATTCTACCATGGGACATCGGCGGGCACAGATACGCAGTATTTT
CDR3aa: CASSLFYHGTSAGTDTQYF

d_gene: TRBD1
abundance: NA
j_gene: TRBJ1-4
v_gene: TRBV7-9
CDR3nt: TGTGCCAGCAGCTTAGGTACAGGGGAGTTTACTAATGAAAAACTGTTTTTT
CDR3aa: CASSLGTGEFTNEKLFF

d_gene: TRBD2
abundance: NA
j_gene: TRBJ2-4
v_gene: TRBV5-6
CDR3nt: TGTGCCAGCAGCTTGGCCTCGGGAGGAGGGAGGAACATTCAGTACTTC
CDR3aa: CASSLASGGGRNIQYF

d_gene: TRBD1
abundance: NA
j_gene: TRBJ2-1
v_gene: TRBV28
CDR3nt: TGTGCCAGCAGTCCAAACAGGGGCCAGTTCAATGAGCAGTTCTTC
CDR3aa: CASSPNRGQFNEQFF

d_gene: TRBD2
abundance: NA
j_gene: TRBJ2-7
v_gene: TRBV10-1
CDR3nt: TGCGCCAGCAGTGAGTCTCGCGGGGGGACCTACGAGCAGTACTTC
CDR3aa: CASSESRGGTYEQYF

d_gene: TRBD1
abundance: NA
j_gene: TRBJ2-1
v_gene: TRBV10-3
CDR3nt: TGTGCCATCAGTGAGTGGGGGGGACAGGGCGCGTACTACAATGAGCAGTTCTTC
CDR3aa: CAISEWGGQGAYYNEQFF

d_gene: TRBD1
abundance: NA
j_gene: TRBJ1-2
v_gene: TRBV9
CDR3nt: TGTGCCAGCAGCACATCAGGGGGCGAAGGCTACACCTTC
CDR3aa: CASSTSGGEGYTF

d_gene: NA
abundance: NA
j_gene: TRBJ2-7
v_gene: TRBV4-2
CDR3nt: TGTGCCAGCAGCCAAGGGGACTTCGGCGAGCAGTACTTC
CDR3aa: CASSQGDFGEQYF

d_gene: TRBD1
abundance: NA
j_gene: TRBJ1-1
v_gene: TRBV9
CDR3nt: TGTGCCAGCAGCCTAGGGGGCAGGGGTGGCACTGAAGCTTTCTTT
CDR3aa: CASSLGGRGGTEAFF

d_gene: TRBD1
abundance: NA
j_gene: TRBJ2-7
v_gene: TRBV7-2
CDR3nt: TGTGCCAGCAGCTTAGAGGCAGGGGGCTCCTACGAGCAGTACTTC
CDR3aa: CASSLEAGGSYEQYF

d_gene: NA
abundance: NA
j_gene: TRBJ1-2
v_gene: TRBV6-1
CDR3nt: TGTGCCAGCAGCCTTAATGGGGCGGGGGACTATGGCTACACCTTC
CDR3aa: CASSLNGAGDYGYTF

d_gene: TRBD1
abundance: NA
j_gene: TRBJ2-5
v_gene: TRBV29-1
CDR3nt: TGCAGCGTTGTGCGGACAGGAGAGACCCAGTACTTC
CDR3aa: CSVVRTGETQYF